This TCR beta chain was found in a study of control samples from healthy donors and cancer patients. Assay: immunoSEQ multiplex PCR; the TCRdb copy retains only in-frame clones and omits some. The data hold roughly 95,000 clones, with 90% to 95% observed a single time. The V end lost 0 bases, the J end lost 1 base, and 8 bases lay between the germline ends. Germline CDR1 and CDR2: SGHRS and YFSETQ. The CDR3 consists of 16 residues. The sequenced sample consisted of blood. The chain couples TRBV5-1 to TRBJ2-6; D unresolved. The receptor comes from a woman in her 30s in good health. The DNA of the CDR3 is TGCGCCAGCAGCTTGGGGGTGGCATCTGGGGCCAACGTCCTGACTTTC. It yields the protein CASSLGVASGANVLTF.